The text below deals with one T cell receptor beta chain. This clonotype has at least ten counts. There is no known antigen for this receptor. Base qualities are not at hand, and no much larger clone is one base apart. Sequenced using an Illumina NovaSeq 6000. TCRalpha and TCRbeta cDNA libraries were constructed by 5'RACE with constant-segment primers, with sample barcodes and unique molecular identifiers being introduced. Trizol reagent was used to extract RNA from every sample. Libraries were amplified in two PCR steps, with a second sample barcode and Illumina TruSeq adapters added in the second step. Libraries were sequenced on an Illumina NovaSeq with 2 x 150 bp paired-end reads. As for the original processing: Demultiplexing of reads and collapsing into UMI-guided consensus sequences were performed with migec v1.2.7. Using mixcr v2.1.11, UMI consensuses were aligned to TRA and TRB V and J templates and then assembled into clonotypes. A clonotype was counted as expanded or contracted only if both edgeR and NoisET called the change significant, with noise models trained on biological replicates. For edgeR calls, the thresholds were a false discovery rate-adjusted p below 0.01 and a log2 fold-change of 1. PCA with hierarchical clustering of max-normalized trajectories of the 1000 most abundant clonotypes was used as exploratory dynamics analysis. Each responding clone was given a CD4 or CD8 phenotype based on the CD4+ and CD8+ repertoires, which had been sequenced separately. TCRdb reanalyzed the raw reads on its own, using fastp at Q25 for trimming and MiXCR for clone calling, and kept in-frame beta chains. CDR3 protein sequences are deduplicated, and each keeps its most common genes and DNA. The V and J calls come from TCRdb's annotation, not from the publication. Recorded for this sample are 45,000 to 50,000 distinct CDR3 sequences; 5.5% to 7.5% of them occurred a single time. The ten largest make up roughly 1.4% of the sample.

The sample belongs to a study of T-cell memory formation after mild COVID-19 (dated by TCRdb to 2020 to 2023). At the level of the whole study: TCR sequence clusters from the two donors were largely donor specific. Two young, previously healthy adult volunteers made up the cohort, one male and one female. In two donors, T-cell clones that expanded and contracted after mild COVID-19 were followed by sequencing TCRalpha and TCRbeta repertoires longitudinally. The paper as a whole reports these results and caveats: From day 15 to 85, contracting clones showed balanced CD4/CD8 phenotypes, whereas a second wave of clones that expanded from day 15 to 37 leaned towards CD4+. Contracting CD4+ clones were found mainly in CM and EM memory subsets, while CD8+ clones were enriched in EMRA. The second-wave clones that peaked on day 37 were not confirmed to be SARS-CoV-2 specific. The study covered only two mild cases, and larger cohorts including severe cases with pre-infection samples were considered necessary. Some responding clones were detected in pre-infection memory, suggesting pre-existing cross-reactive memory T cells joined the SARS-CoV-2 response.

Ficoll-Paque density gradient centrifugation was the method used to isolate PBMCs. From its cysteine to its phenylalanine, the CDR3 spans 15 amino acids. The entry retains the CDR3 DNA only, 45 bases that are in frame from base 1. CDR1 and CDR2 (MNHNY, SVGAGI) derive from the germline V gene (reference sequence). V is pared back by 6 bases and J by 3 bases, with 18 bases lying between the germline termini. Recombination joined TRBV6-6 with TRBJ2-7, with the D gene possibly TRBD1 or TRBD2, each one fitting 6 bases. The receptor was derived from a man between 18 and 29 years old who had mild COVID-19 (a few samples of this study predate the infection). The sample titles of this study are shuffled in the database, so cell type and time point are left out; the donor was told from shared clones. Sequencing input: PBMCs or a T cell subset sorted from them (not recorded which). The CDR3 protein sequence reads: CASRRQAEGLYEQYF. The DNA sequence reads TGTGCCAGCAGGAGACAGGCTGAGGGACTCTACGAGCAGTACTTC.